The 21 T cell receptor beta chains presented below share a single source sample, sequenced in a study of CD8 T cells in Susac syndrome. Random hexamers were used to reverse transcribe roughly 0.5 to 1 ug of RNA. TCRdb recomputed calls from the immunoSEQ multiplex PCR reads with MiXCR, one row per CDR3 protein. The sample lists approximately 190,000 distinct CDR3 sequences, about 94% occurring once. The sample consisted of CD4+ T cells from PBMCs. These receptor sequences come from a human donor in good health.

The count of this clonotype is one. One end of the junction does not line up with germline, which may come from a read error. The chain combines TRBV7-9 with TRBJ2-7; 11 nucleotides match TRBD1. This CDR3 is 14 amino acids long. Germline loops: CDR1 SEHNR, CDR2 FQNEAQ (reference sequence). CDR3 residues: CASSLAGTGGEQYF. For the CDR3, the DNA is TGTGCCAGCAGCCTAGCAGGGACAGGGGGCGAGCAGTACTTC.

CDR3 protein: CATSRDVTVRGETQYF. CDR3 nucleotides: TGTGCCACCAGCAGAGATGTAACGGTACGCGGGGAGACCCAGTACTTC. The chain uses TRBV15 and TRBJ2-5, with D tentatively TRBD2 (5 bases). CDR3 length equals 16 residues. Germline loops: CDR1 LNHNV, CDR2 YYDKDF (reference sequence). V lost 0 bases and J lost 5, with 16 bases in between.

The CDR3 loop is CASSLGGGAGNQPQHF. CDR3 coding DNA: TGTGCCAGCAGCTTAGGAGGGGGCGCCGGCAATCAGCCCCAGCATTTT. The J gene is TRBJ1-5, the V gene TRBV7-9; 7 bases match TRBD1. CDR1 and CDR2 (germline): SEHNR, FQNEAQ (reference sequence). After removal of 1 base from V and 2 bases from J, the junction contained 5 bases not matched to a gene. The CDR3 extends over 16 amino acids.

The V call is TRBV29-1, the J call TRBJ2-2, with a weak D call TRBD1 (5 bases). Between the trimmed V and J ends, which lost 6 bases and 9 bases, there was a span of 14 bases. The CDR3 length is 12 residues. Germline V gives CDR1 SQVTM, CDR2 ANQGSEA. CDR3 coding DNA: TGCAGCGTCAGCAGATCAGGGCGGGAGCTGTTTTTT. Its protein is CSVSRSGRELFF.

The CDR3 is CASSLDLFANTGELFF. CDR3 in DNA: TGTGCCAGCAGCTTAGATCTTTTCGCGAACACCGGGGAGCTGTTTTTT. V is TRBV7-3 and J is TRBJ2-2; D is unresolved. CDR1 is SGHTA, CDR2 FQGTGA, per germline. The CDR3 covers 16 residues. Trimming pared 2 bases from V and 0 bases from J, leaving 10 bases between.

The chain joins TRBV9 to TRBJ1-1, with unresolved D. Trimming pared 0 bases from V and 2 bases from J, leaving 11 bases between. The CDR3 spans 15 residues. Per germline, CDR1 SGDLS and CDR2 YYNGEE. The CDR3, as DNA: TGTGCCAGCAGCGTAGCTGGCGGAACCAACACTGAAGCTTTCTTT. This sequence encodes CASSVAGGTNTEAFF.

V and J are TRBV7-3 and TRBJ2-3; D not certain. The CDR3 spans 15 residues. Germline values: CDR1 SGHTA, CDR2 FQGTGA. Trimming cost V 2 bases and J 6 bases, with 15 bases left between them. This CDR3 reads CASSLAGRQADTQYF. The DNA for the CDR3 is TGTGCCAGCAGCTTAGCAGGTCGCCAAGCGGATACGCAGTATTTT.

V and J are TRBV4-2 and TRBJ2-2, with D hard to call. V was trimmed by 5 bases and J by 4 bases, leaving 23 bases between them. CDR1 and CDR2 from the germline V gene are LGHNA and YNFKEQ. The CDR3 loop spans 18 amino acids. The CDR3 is CASSSRNDVLVGTGELFF. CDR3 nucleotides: TGTGCCAGCAGCTCGAGGAACGATGTACTGGTTGGCACCGGGGAGCTGTTTTTT.

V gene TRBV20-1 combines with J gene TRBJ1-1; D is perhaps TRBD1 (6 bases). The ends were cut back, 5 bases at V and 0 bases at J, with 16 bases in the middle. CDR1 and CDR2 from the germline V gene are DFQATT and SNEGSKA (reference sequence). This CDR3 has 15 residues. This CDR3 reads CSAGGPGVMNTEAFF. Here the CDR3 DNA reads TGCAGTGCTGGGGGCCCAGGGGTCATGAACACTGAAGCTTTCTTT.

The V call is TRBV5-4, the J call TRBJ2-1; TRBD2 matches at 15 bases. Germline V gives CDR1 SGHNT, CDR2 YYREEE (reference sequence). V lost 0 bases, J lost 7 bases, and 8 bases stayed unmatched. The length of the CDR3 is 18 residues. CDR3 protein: CASSLGTSGGALRNEQFF. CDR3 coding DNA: TGTGCCAGCAGCTTGGGGACTAGCGGGGGGGCCCTGAGGAATGAGCAGTTCTTC.

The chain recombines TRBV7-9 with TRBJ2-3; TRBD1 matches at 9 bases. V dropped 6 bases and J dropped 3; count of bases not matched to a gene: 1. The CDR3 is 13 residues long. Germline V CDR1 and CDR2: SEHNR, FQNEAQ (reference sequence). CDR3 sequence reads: CASRGTGTDTQYF. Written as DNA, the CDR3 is TGTGCCAGCAGGGGGACAGGGACAGATACGCAGTATTTT.

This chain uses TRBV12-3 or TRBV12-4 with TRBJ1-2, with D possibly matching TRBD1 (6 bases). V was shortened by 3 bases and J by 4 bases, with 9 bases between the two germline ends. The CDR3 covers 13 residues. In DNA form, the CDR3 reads TGTGCCAGCAGTTTCGGACAGTCCTATGGCTACACCTTC. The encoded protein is CASSFGQSYGYTF.

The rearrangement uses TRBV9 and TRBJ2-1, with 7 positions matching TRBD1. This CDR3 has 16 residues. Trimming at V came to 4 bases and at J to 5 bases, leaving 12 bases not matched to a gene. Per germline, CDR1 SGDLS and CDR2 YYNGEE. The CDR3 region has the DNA TGTGCCAGCAGCCCACACTCCGGGACAGCGAACAATGAGCAGTTCTTC. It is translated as CASSPHSGTANNEQFF.

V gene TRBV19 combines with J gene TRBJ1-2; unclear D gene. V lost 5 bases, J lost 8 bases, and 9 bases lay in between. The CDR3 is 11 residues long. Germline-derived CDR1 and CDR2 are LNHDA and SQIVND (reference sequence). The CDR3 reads CASSPSGGYTF. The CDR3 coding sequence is TGTGCCAGTAGTCCATCCGGGGGCTACACCTTC.

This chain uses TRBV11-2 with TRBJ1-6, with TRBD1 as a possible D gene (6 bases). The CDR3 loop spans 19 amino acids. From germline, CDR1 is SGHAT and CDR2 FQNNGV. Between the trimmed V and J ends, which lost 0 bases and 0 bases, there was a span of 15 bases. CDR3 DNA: TGTGCCAGCAGCTTAGATTGGGACAAATTGAGCTCCTATAATTCACCCCTCCACTTT. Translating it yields CASSLDWDKLSSYNSPLHF.

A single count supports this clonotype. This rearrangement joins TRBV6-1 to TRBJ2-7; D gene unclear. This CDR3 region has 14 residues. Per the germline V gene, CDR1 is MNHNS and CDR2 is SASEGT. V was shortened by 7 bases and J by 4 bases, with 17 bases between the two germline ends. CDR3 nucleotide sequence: TGTGCCAGCACCCGGGCCGCCCTAAGTTACGAGCAGTACTTC. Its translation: CASTRAALSYEQYF.

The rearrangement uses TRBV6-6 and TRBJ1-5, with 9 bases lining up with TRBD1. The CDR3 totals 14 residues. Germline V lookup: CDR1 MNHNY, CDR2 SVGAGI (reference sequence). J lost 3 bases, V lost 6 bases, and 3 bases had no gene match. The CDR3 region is CASSDRGNNQPQHF. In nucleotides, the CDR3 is TGTGCCAGCAGCGACAGGGGGAACAATCAGCCCCAGCATTTT.

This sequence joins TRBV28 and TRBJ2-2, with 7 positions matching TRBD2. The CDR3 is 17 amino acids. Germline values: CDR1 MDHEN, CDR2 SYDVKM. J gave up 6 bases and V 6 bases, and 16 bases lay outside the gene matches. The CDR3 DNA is TGTGCCAGCAGCTCCTCCCGTATTCAACTAGCGCCCGGGGAGCTGTTTTTT. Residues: CASSSSRIQLAPGELFF.

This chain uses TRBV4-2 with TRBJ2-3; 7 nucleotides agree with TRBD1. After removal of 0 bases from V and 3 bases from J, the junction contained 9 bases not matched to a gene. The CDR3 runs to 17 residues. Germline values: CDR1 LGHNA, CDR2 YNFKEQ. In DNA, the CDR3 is TGTGCCAGCAGCCAAGAAGGTAAAGGGGGCTCTACAGATACGCAGTATTTT. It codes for CASSQEGKGGSTDTQYF.

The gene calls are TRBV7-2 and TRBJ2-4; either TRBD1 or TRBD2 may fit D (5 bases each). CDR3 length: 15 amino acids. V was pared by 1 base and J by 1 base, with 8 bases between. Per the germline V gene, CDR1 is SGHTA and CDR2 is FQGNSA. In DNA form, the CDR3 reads TGTGCCAGCAGCTTAGATCGGGGCGCCAAAAACATTCAGTACTTC. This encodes CASSLDRGAKNIQYF.

Written as DNA, the CDR3 is TGCAGCGTTGCCGAAGCCCCGGGTACGCAGTATTTT. It codes for CSVAEAPGTQYF. The chain combines TRBV29-1 with TRBJ2-3, with unresolved D. Between the trimmed V and J ends, which lost 4 bases and 8 bases, there was a span of 13 bases. The germline V gene has CDR1 SQVTM and CDR2 ANQGSEA. The CDR3 loop spans 12 amino acids.